This T cell receptor (beta chain) was found in a study of T-cell reconstitution after alpha-beta-depleted transplantation in children. Study conclusions and caveats: In some patients, recipient T cells and intrathymic progenitors surviving conditioning explained high day-60 diversity. Roughly two months post-transplant, alpha-beta T cells reportedly originated from several hundred graft clones that had expanded. It was newly produced T cells that mostly accounted for T-cell counts and diversity one year after transplant.

This clonotype was detected ten times or more. Its antigen remains unidentified. CDR3 length: 15 amino acids. V lost 4 bases and J 4 bases, leaving 15 bases between the germline ends. Germline V CDR1 and CDR2: SGHKS, YYEKEE (reference sequence). The library targeted TCRbeta and was prepared with unique molecular identifiers. TCRdb itself ran the PCR reads through MiXCR, one entry per CDR3 protein. The sample carries more than 400,000 distinct CDR3 sequences, about 10% recorded once. The input for sequencing was PBMCs, mostly from graft donor cells, taken 180 days after TCRalphabeta/CD19-depleted stem cell transplant. This chain joins TRBV5-5 and TRBJ1-3; D is possibly TRBD1 (5 bases). The source is a female patient aged 2-9 years who had a stem cell transplant for aplastic anemia, so the T cells may come from the graft donor. CDR3 DNA: TGTGCCAGCAGCCCGGGACCTCTGCGGGGAAACACCATATATTTT. This codes for CASSPGPLRGNTIYF.